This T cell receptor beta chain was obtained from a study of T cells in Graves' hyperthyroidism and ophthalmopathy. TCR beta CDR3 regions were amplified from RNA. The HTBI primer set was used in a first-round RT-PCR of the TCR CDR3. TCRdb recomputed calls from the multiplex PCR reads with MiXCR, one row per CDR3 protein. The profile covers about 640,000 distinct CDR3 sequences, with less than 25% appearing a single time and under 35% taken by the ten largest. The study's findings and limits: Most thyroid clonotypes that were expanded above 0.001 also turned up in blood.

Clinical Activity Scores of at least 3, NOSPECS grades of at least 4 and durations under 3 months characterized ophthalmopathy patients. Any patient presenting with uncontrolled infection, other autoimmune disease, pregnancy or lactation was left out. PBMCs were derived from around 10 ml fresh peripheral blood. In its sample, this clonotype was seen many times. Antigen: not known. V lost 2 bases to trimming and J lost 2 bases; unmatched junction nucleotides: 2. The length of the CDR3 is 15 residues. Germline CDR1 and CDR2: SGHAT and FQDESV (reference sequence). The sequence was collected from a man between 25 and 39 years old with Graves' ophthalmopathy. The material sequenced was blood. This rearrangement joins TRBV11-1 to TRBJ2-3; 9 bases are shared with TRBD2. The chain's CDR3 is CASSLLAGPTDTQYF. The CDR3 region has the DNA TGTGCCAGCAGCTTACTAGCGGGACCCACAGATACGCAGTATTTT.